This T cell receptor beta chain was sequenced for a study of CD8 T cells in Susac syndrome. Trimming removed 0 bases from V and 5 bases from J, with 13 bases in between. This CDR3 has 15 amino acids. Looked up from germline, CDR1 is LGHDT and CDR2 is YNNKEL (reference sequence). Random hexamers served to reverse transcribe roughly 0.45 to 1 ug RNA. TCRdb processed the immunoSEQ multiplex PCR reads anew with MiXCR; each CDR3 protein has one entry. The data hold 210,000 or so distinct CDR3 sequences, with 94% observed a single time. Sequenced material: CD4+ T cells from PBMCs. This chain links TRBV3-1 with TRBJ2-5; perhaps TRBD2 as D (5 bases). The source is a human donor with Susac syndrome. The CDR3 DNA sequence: TGTGCCAGCAGCCAAGAGTCACGGGGTTGGGAGACCCAGTACTTC. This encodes CASSQESRGWETQYF.